This T cell receptor (beta chain) was identified during a study of T cell responses to AZD1222 COVID-19 vaccine listed by TCRdb under 2021. Turning to the overall study: AZD1222 recipients whose second dose came at about 4 weeks and those whose second dose came at about 12 weeks were combined into one group, since spike-specific TCR depth and breadth did not differ between the two schedules. A total of under 250 trial participants underwent TCR sequencing, of whom roughly 210 had received two doses of AZD1222 and roughly 26 had received two doses of the MenACWY control vaccine. Trial participants were enrolled by age into 18-55, 56-69 and 70-plus year subgroups, with about 150, 27 and 61 TCR-sequenced participants respectively. Points the paper makes about the study in general: CD4 TCRs associated with the vaccine covered the entire spike protein, and the dominant responses were in regions 160-218 and 743-854. After two AZD1222 doses, spike-specific TCR breadth and depth were significantly higher than at day 0 and than in MenACWY recipients. Participants were mostly white British and included more females than males, and it was suggested by the authors that clonal diversity may have been underestimated. Because no samples from the day 14 peak response were available, repertoires could be characterized only after the peak T cell response. Epitopes outside the regions mutated in the B.1.351 and B.1.1.7 variants were reportedly recognized by nearly half of the unique spike-specific TCRs. In the small 56-69-year group, the increase in depth fell short of significance, most likely because of low power. Conclusions about previously exposed vaccinees were limited because only a handful of AZD1222 recipients were SARS-CoV-2 seropositive at baseline.

Worth noting for this clone: What this receptor recognizes is not known. No much larger clone is present one base from it, and per-base qualities are unavailable.

The CDR3 regions of human TCRbeta chains were analyzed by immunosequencing. In the original analysis: TCRs in the repertoires were compared against a reference library of SARS-CoV-2-specific TCRs that had been generated with the MIRA antigen-specificity platform. Breadth was defined as the fraction of unique TCRs that were SARS-CoV-2-associated, and depth was defined as the fraction of total T cells that were SARS-CoV-2-associated. Using the MIRA data, each spike-specific TCR was mapped to the spike region that the TCR reacts to and placed in a CD4 or CD8 class. Log10-transformed breadth and depth values were compared by one-way ANOVA with Sidak's multiple comparisons tests. TCRdb mirrors the immuneACCESS table, restricted to in-frame sequences. Some clones are absent from its copies; in checked studies, under half trace to an unresolved V gene, and the reason for the others is unknown. V and J calls and clone size are those listed in that table; D and trimming were worked out from the DNA. In this sample the table shows about 160,000 clones, about 93% of which occur a single time. Clones ranked in the top ten supply roughly 1.2% of the sample.

CDR1 and CDR2, per the germline V gene (reference sequence), are WNHNN and SYGVQD. From cysteine to phenylalanine, the CDR3 is 17 amino acids long. Here the CDR3 DNA is all that survives: 51 bases in frame from base 1. Ends trimmed: V by 6 bases, J by 2 bases; bases unmatched to a gene: 13. The time point label, as the study defines it: baseline before first vaccination. Vaccinee samples were obtained from the UK trials COV001 and COV002, which included a single-blind randomized controlled phase 2/3 trial of AZD1222 (ChAdOx1 nCoV-19) in healthy adults. For TCRbeta chain sequencing, PBMC samples from trial participants were taken at day 0 and at day 28 after the second dose.

Sequences were derived from peripheral blood, sampled on day 0 of AZD1222 vaccination. This sequence was found in an adult in good health. Recombination joined TRBV10-1 with TRBJ1-2; the central 9 bases match TRBD1. The DNA sequence reads TGCGCCAGCAGCCCCGGGACAGGGAGATGGGCGAACTATGGCTACACCTTC. Its protein reads: CASSPGTGRWANYGYTF.